This T cell receptor beta chain was identified during a study of cytomegalovirus exposure and HLA in healthy donors. Study at large: For the 300 to 450 genotyped donors, 65% to 90% fell within the Caucasian-associated ancestry cluster.

Overall study results and limits: Cytomegalovirus-associated status was assigned to about 160 TCR beta chains. What was likely a sequencing artifact was a cluster of highly shared sequence variants.

This clone was recorded only once. The target antigen is unknown. This PCR relied on a set of 60 Vbeta primers and 13 Jbeta primers. Here immunoSEQ multiplex PCR was the method, and the copy in TCRdb shows in-frame clones only, minus some. The sample lists around 90,000 clones, around 77% occurring once. Per the germline V gene, CDR1 is SGHDT and CDR2 is YYEEEE. Between the trimmed V and J ends, which lost 0 bases and 4 bases, there was a span of 6 bases. The CDR3 has 13 residues. Sequenced input: PBMCs. The chain recombines TRBV5-6 with TRBJ2-3; tentative D call: TRBD1 (5 bases). The origin of this receptor is a man aged 25-45 years in good health and CMV-seronegative. CDR3 sequence (DNA): TGTGCCAGCAGCTTGGGGGGCCCAGATACGCAGTATTTT. This encodes CASSLGGPDTQYF.